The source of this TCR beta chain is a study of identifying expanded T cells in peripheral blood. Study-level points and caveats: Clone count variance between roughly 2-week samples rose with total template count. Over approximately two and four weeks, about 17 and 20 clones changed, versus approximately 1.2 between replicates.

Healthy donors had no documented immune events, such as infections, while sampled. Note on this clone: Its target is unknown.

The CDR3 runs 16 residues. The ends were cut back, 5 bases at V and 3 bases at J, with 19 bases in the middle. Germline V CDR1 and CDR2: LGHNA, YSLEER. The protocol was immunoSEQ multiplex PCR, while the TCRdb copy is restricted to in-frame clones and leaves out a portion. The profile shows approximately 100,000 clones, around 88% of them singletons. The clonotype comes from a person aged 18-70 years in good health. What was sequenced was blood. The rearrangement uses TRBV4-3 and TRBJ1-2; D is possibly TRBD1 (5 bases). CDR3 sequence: CASSWGRTRPYYGYTF. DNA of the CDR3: TGCGCCAGCAGCTGGGGACGCACGAGACCTTACTATGGCTACACCTTC.